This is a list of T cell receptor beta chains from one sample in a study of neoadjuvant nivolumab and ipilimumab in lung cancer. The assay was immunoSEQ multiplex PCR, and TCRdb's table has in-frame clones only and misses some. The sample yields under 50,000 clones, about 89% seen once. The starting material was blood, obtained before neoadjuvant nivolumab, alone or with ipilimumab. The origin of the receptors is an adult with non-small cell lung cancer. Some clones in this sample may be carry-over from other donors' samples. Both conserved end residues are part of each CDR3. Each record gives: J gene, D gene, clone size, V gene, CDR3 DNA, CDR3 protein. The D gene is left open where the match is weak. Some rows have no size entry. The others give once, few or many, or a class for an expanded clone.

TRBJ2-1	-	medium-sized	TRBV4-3	TGCGCCAGCAGCCAAGATCTGGGGGGCTCATACAATGAGCAGTTCTTC	CASSQDLGGSYNEQFF
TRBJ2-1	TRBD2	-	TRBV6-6	TGTGCCAGCAGGGAACGACTAGCGGGAAGCAATGAGCAGTTCTTC	CASRERLAGSNEQFF
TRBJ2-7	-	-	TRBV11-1	TGTGCCAGCAGCTTAGTATTCGGCAGCTCCTACGAGCAGTACTTC	CASSLVFGSSYEQYF
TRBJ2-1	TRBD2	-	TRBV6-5	TGTGCCAGCAGCCGCACTAGCGGGAGGTACAATGAGCAGTTCTTC	CASSRTSGRYNEQFF
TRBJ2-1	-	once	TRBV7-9	TGTGCCAGCAGCTTAGGTCTAGCGACCTACAATGAGCAGTTCTTC	CASSLGLATYNEQFF
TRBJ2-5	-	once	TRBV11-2	TGTGCCAGCAGCTTAGAAACAGGAGCCCCACAGACCCAGTACTTC	CASSLETGAPQTQYF
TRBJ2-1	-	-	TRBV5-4	TGTGCCAGCAGCTTGGACTCCTACAATGAGCAGTTCTTC	CASSLDSYNEQFF
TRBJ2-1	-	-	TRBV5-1	TGCGCCAGCAGCCTAGGGACTGTGGATGGTGAGCAGTTCTTC	CASSLGTVDGEQFF
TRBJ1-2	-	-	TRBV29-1	TGCAGCGCCGGTAACAGGGATGGCTACACCTTC	CSAGNRDGYTF
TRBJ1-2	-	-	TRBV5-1	TGCGCCAGCAGCTTGACGGGTCCCCCCCCGTCGTCTGGCTACACCTTC	CASSLTGPPPSSGYTF
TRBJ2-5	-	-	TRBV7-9	TGTGCCAGCAGCTCTAGCGCCGAGACCCAGTACTTC	CASSSSAETQYF
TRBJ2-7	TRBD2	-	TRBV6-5	TGTGCCAGCAGTTACCCGGGACTAGCGGGTCGCGAGCAGTACTTC	CASSYPGLAGREQYF
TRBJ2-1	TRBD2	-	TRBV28	TGTGCCAGCAGTTCCCGCATTAGCGGGAATGAGCAGTTCTTC	CASSSRISGNEQFF
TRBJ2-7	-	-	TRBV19	TGTGCCAGTAGCGTCGGACGGAGCTACGAGCAGTACTTC	CASSVGRSYEQYF
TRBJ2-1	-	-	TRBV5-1	TGCGCCAGCAGCTTGGCCCAAGGGCTCGGCGAGCAGTTCTTC	CASSLAQGLGEQFF
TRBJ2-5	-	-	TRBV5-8	TGTGCCAGCATTGGACCCGGGGACGGGGAGACCCAGTACTTC	CASIGPGDGETQYF
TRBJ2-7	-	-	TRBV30	TGTGCCTGGAGGGGGGGCCCGGGCTACGAGCAGTACTTC	CAWRGGPGYEQYF
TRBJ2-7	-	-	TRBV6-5	TGTGCCAGCATTTCGGACTACTACGAGCAGTACTTC	CASISDYYEQYF
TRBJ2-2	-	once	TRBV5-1	TGCGCCAGCAGCTATAAAGTCTCAGGGGACACCGGGGAGCTGTTTTTT	CASSYKVSGDTGELFF
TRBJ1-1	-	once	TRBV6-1	TGTGCCAGCAGTGAATATCAAGTGGCTTTT	CASSEYQVAF
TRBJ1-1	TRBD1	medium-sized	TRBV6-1	TGTGCCAGCGGAGACAGGGGAAGGCAAGCTTTCTTT	CASGDRGRQAFF
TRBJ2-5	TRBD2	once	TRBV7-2	TGTGCCAGCAGCCCGCAGCGGGGGAGAGGGGAGACCCAGTACTTC	CASSPQRGRGETQYF
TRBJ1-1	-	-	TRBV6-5	TGTGCCAGCAGCCGGACGAATAGGAAGACTGAAGCTTTCTTT	CASSRTNRKTEAFF
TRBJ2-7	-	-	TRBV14	TGTGCCAGCAGCCGACGACAGATCTCCTACGAGCAGTACTTC	CASSRRQISYEQYF
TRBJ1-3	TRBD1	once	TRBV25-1	TGTGCCAGCAGTGAGCTACAGGGGTTTGGAAACACCATATATTTT	CASSELQGFGNTIYF
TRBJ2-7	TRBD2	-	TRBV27	TGTGCCAGCAGTCGTCTGAGCGGGAGATACGAGCAGTACTTC	CASSRLSGRYEQYF
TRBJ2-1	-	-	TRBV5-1	TGCGCCAGCAGCTTGGAGAGGGGGAATGAGCAGTTCTTC	CASSLERGNEQFF
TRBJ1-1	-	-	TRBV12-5	TGTGCTAGTGTTTTAAACATGAACACTGAAGCTTTCTTT	CASVLNMNTEAFF
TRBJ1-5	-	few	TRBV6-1	TGTGCCAGCACCCTGACAGGCACAGCGAATCAGCCCCAGCATTTT	CASTLTGTANQPQHF
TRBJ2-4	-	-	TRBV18	TGTGCCAGCTCACCAGCAAGCAGGGCGGAAAACATTCAGTACTTC	CASSPASRAENIQYF
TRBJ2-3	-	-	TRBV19	TGTGCCAGTAGTATCTCCCGGGGCGGGTCCCCCAGCACAGATACGCAGTATTTT	CASSISRGGSPSTDTQYF
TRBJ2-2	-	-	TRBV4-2	TGTGCCAGCAGCCAAGGGGGACAAACCACCGGGGAGCTGTTTTTT	CASSQGGQTTGELFF
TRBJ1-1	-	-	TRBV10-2	TGCGCCAGCAGTGAGTCGGGGGGGAATGAAGCTTTCTTT	CASSESGGNEAFF
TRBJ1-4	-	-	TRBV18	TGTGCCAGCTCACAATGGGGAATTGGGGAAAAACTGTTTTTT	CASSQWGIGEKLFF
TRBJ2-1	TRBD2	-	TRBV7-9	TGTGCCAGCAGCTTATCCCCACTAGCGGGAATCGATGAGCAGTTCTTC	CASSLSPLAGIDEQFF
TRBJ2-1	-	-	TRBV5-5	TGTGCCAGCAGCACGACCTGGACGAACAATGAGCAGTTCTTC	CASSTTWTNNEQFF
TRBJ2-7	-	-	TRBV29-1	TGCAGCGTTGAAGGGGGGGGCGATGAACAGTACTTC	CSVEGGGDEQYF
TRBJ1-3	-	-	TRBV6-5	TGTGCCAGCAGGCCTGGTGGCAGCGGAAACACCATATATTTT	CASRPGGSGNTIYF